The clone carrying this T cell receptor beta chain came up once. This likely came from a read error, as a far larger clone is one base away. Different DNA sequences within this sample yield the same CDR3. The sample originates from a study of shared clonotypes between healthy human individuals. About the study: Researchers drew samples from two women and three men aged 18 to 49.

There were no recent acute infections or vaccinations among the donors, who were healthy HIV-negative adults. The unsorted samples had some 83 million PBMCs used for genomic DNA. The germline CDR1 and CDR2 sequences are MGHDK and SYGVNS. This CDR3 comprises 14 residues. The authors ran the assay at deep level. Generated by immunoSEQ multiplex PCR, the TCRdb table keeps only in-frame clones and is missing some. Among about 460,000 clones listed, over 60% were seen once. Sequenced material: PBMCs. V usage is TRBV25-1 and J usage is TRBJ1-2; maybe TRBD1 (6 bases). This receptor was identified in a woman aged 40 to 50 in good health. Some clones in this sample may be carry-over from other donors' samples. CDR3 DNA sequence: TGTGCCAGCAGCCCCGACAGGCCTTGGGATGGTTACACCTTC. Encoded protein: CASSPDRPWDGYTF.